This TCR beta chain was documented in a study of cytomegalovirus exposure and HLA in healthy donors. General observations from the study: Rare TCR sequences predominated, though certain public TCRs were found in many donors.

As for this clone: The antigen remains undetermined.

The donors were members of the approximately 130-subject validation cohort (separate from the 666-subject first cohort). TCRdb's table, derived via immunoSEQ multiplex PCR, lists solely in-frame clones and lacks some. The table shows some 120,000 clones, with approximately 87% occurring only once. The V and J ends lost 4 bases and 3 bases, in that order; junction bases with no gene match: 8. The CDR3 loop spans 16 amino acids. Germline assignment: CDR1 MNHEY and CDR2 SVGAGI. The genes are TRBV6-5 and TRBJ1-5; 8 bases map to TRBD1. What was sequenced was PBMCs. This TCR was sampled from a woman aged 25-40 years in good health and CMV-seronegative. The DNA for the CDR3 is TGTGCCAGCAGTTCTCGGACAGGGTGGGTCAATCAGCCCCAGCATTTT. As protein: CASSSRTGWVNQPQHF.